These 17 T cell receptor beta chains came from one sample sequenced in a study of T cells in localized non-small cell lung cancer. Clones were read by immunoSEQ multiplex PCR, and TCRdb kept only the in-frame ones, dropping some. The table shows about 39,000 clones, with 70% to 80% occurring only once. The sample here was PBMCs, taken before any cancer treatment. All receptors come from a woman aged 35-70 years with stage II squamous cell lung carcinoma.

This chain links TRBV5-6 with TRBJ2-5, with D hard to call. CDR1 and CDR2 from the germline V gene are SGHDT and YYEEEE. This CDR3 contains 12 residues. Trimming removed 2 bases from V and 5 bases from J, with 7 bases in between. The CDR3 loop reads CASSFGLETQYF. CDR3 in DNA: TGTGCCAGCAGCTTCGGGTTGGAGACCCAGTACTTC.

The chain couples TRBV7-6 to TRBJ1-1, with D tentatively TRBD1 (5 bases). Trimming stripped 1 base from V and 3 bases from J, with 9 bases between. CDR3 length: 14 amino acids. Looked up from germline, CDR1 is SGHVS and CDR2 is FNYEAQ. CDR3 in amino acids: CASSLGSGYTEAFF. CDR3 sequence (DNA): TGTGCCAGCAGCTTAGGATCAGGGTACACTGAAGCTTTCTTT.

In this sample, this clone turned up many times. The CDR3 DNA is TGTGCCAGCAGAGAGGGGGGCGGTCAGCCCCAGCATTTT. This gives the protein CASREGGGQPQHF. V and J are TRBV6-5 and TRBJ1-5; tentatively, D is TRBD1 (6 bases). The germline V gene encodes CDR1 MNHEY and CDR2 SVGAGI. Trimming took off 6 bases at V and 6 bases at J, with 12 bases between the two ends. CDR3 size: 13 residues.

The chain carries TRBV10-3 and TRBJ2-5; D is undetermined. The CDR3 spans 13 residues. Trimming took 2 bases from V and 3 from J, leaving 7 bases between them. CDR1 and CDR2 (germline): ENHRY, SYGVKD. Here the CDR3 reads CAISERPEETQYF. In DNA form, the CDR3 reads TGTGCCATCAGTGAGAGGCCAGAAGAGACCCAGTACTTC.

The chain has TRBV7-6 and TRBJ2-2; no reliable D call. The V gene's germline CDR1 is SGHVS and CDR2 FNYEAQ. V lost 3 bases and J 3 bases, leaving 5 bases between the germline ends. The CDR3 has 13 residues. The CDR3 DNA reads as TGTGCCAGCAGCTTCAAGGACACCGGGGAGCTGTTTTTT. Encoded protein: CASSFKDTGELFF.

This chain uses TRBV10-1 with TRBJ2-1, with D perhaps TRBD2 (6 bases). The V end was cut by 2 bases, the J end by 9 bases, with 17 bases between. There are 15 residues in the CDR3. Germline lookup yields CDR1 WNHNN and CDR2 SYGVQD (reference sequence). CDR3 sequence reads: CASSEGDRRGSEQFF. The DNA of the CDR3 is TGCGCCAGCAGTGAGGGGGACCGCCGGGGGAGTGAGCAGTTCTTC.

The chain joins TRBV6-1 to TRBJ2-3, with TRBD2 matching 9 bases. Looked up from germline, CDR1 is MNHNS and CDR2 is SASEGT. J was trimmed by 2 bases and V by 11 bases; bases with no gene match: 11. The CDR3 extends over 15 amino acids. CDR3 sequence: CACTGGGANTDTQYF. The CDR3 region has the DNA TGTGCCTGTACAGGCGGGGGGGCCAACACAGATACGCAGTATTTT.

The V and J genes are TRBV7-8 and TRBJ1-1; D is undetermined. V lost 1 base to trimming and J lost 1 base, with 4 bases between them. There are 13 residues in the CDR3. Germline V gene lookup returns CDR1 SGHVS and CDR2 FQNEAQ. The CDR3 protein is CASSLEGNTEAFF. The CDR3 DNA reads TGTGCCAGCAGCTTAGAGGGGAACACTGAAGCTTTCTTT.

This clone showed up just a few times. The chain uses TRBV7-8 and TRBJ2-3; 9 bases are shared with TRBD2. Germline V gene lookup returns CDR1 SGHVS and CDR2 FQNEAQ. There are 16 residues in the CDR3. Unmatched junction bases numbered 5, after V lost 0 bases and J lost 4 bases. CDR3 region: CASSLASGGQADTQYF. DNA for the CDR3: TGTGCCAGCAGCTTAGCCAGCGGGGGGCAGGCAGATACGCAGTATTTT.

CDR3 sequence: CASSLKPLGTILVYEQYF. DNA of the CDR3: TGTGCCAGCAGTCTTAAACCCCTCGGGACAATCTTGGTCTACGAGCAGTACTTC. This rearrangement joins TRBV28 to TRBJ2-7, with a possible D match to TRBD1 (6 bases). Germline V gene sequence: CDR1 MDHEN, CDR2 SYDVKM. The CDR3 runs to 18 residues. V was shortened by 5 bases and J by 3 bases, with 26 bases between the two germline ends.

The chain employs TRBV19 and TRBJ1-5; D ambiguous. Per germline, CDR1 LNHDA and CDR2 SQIVND (reference sequence). Between the trimmed V and J ends, which lost 7 bases and 8 bases, there was a span of 12 bases. This CDR3 is 12 amino acids long. The CDR3 DNA follows: TGTGCCAGTACCAACCTCCCCGAGCCCCAGCATTTT. Encoded protein: CASTNLPEPQHF.

This sequence joins TRBV6-5 and TRBJ1-4; 10 bases match TRBD1. CDR1 and CDR2 (germline): MNHEY, SVGAGI. The V gene end was trimmed by 2 bases and the J gene end by 7 bases; junction bases not matched to a gene: 7. The CDR3 runs to 16 residues. CDR3 loop: CASSYSRTGGTEKLFF. The DNA of the CDR3 is TGTGCCAGCAGTTACAGCCGGACAGGGGGGACTGAAAAACTGTTTTTT.

This clone was counted a single time. The chain couples TRBV27 to TRBJ2-3, with D unresolved. CDR1 and CDR2 from the germline V gene are MNHEY and SMNVEV (reference sequence). The CDR3 loop spans 15 amino acids. V was clipped by 2 bases and J by 1 base, with 10 bases between them. CDR3 DNA: TGTGCCAGCAGTTTAACAACGTCAGGCACAGATACGCAGTATTTT. Residues: CASSLTTSGTDTQYF.

The chain carries TRBV7-9 and TRBJ1-5, with a possible D match to TRBD1 (5 bases). Germline CDR1 is SEHNR and CDR2 is FQNEAQ (reference sequence). This CDR3 spans 14 amino acids. The ends were cut back, 5 bases at V and 3 bases at J, with 11 bases in the middle. This CDR3 reads CASSRGGINQPQHF. For the CDR3, the DNA is TGTGCCAGCAGCCGGGGGGGAATCAATCAGCCCCAGCATTTT.

The chain uses TRBV7-9 and TRBJ1-5; no clear D. V was pared by 5 bases and J by 0 bases, with 8 bases between. The CDR3 runs 14 residues. Germline V lookup: CDR1 SEHNR, CDR2 FQNEAQ (reference sequence). The CDR3 bases are TGTGCCAGCAGCCCGGACCTTAGCAATCAGCCCCAGCATTTT. Its protein is CASSPDLSNQPQHF.

This clone was counted a single time. The CDR3 DNA is TGTGCCAGCAGCTTGTCTAGCGGGGGGCCAGATACGCAGTATTTT. It is translated as CASSLSSGGPDTQYF. The V call is TRBV11-2, the J call TRBJ2-3, with 11 bases lining up with TRBD2. Germline V CDR1 and CDR2: SGHAT, FQNNGV. V was pared by 3 bases and J by 4 bases, with 3 bases of the junction left unmatched. This CDR3 has 15 amino acids.

This CDR3 reads CASSLRAGGTGELFF. CDR3 DNA sequence: TGTGCCAGCAGTTTACGGGCAGGTGGCACCGGGGAGCTGTTTTTT. This rearrangement joins TRBV28 to TRBJ2-2, with no clear D. The CDR3 sequence is 15 residues long. Deletions cut 2 bases from V and 4 bases from J, with 11 bases between. The germline V gene has CDR1 MDHEN and CDR2 SYDVKM.